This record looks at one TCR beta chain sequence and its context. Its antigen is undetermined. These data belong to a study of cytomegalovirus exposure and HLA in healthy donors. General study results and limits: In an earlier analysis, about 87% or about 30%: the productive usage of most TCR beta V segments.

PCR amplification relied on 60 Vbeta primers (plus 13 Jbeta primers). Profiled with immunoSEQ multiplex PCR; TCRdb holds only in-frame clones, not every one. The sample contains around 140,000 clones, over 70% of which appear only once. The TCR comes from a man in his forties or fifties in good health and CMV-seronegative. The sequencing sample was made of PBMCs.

CDR3 sequence: CASSFEGLAAWQYF. The CDR3 coding sequence is TGTGCCAGCAGCTTCGAAGGACTAGCGGCGTGGCAGTACTTC. V and J are TRBV7-2 and TRBJ2-7; 10 bases agree with TRBD2. Germline-derived CDR1 and CDR2 are SGHTA and FQGNSA. The CDR3 totals 14 residues. V gave up 3 bases and J gave up 9 bases; unmatched junction bases: 8.